The T cell receptor (beta chain) described here comes from a study of T cell responses to AZD1222 COVID-19 vaccine. Assay used: immunoSEQ multiplex PCR; TCRdb lists only in-frame clones, some missing. This sample has 110,000 to 150,000 clones, with about 94% found just once. Germline V gene data show CDR1 as KGHDR and CDR2 as SFDVKD. V gave up 9 bases and J gave up 7 bases, with 24 bases separating them. The CDR3 spans 16 residues. The sequencing used peripheral blood, collected on day 0 of AZD1222 vaccination. This chain links TRBV24-1 with TRBJ2-1, with D perhaps matching TRBD2 (6 bases). The sequence came from an adult in good health. This CDR3 is CATSGSAGGVGNEQFF. In nucleotides, the CDR3 is TGTGCCACCTCGGGTAGCGCCGGAGGGGTCGGTAATGAGCAGTTCTTC.